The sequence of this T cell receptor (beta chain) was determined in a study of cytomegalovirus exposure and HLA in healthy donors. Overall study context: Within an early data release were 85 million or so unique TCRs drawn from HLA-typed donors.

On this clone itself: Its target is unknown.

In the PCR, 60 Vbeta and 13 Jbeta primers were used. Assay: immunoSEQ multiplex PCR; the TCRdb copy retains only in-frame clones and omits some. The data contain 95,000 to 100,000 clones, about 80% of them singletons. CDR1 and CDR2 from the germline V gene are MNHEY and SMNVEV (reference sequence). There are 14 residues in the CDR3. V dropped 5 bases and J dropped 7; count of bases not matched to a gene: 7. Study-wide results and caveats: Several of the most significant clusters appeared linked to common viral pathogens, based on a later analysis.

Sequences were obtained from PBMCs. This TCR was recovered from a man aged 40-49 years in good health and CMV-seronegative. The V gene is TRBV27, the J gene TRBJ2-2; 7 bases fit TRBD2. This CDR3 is CASSPREINGELFF. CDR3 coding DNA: TGTGCCAGCAGTCCGCGGGAGATAAACGGGGAGCTGTTTTTT.